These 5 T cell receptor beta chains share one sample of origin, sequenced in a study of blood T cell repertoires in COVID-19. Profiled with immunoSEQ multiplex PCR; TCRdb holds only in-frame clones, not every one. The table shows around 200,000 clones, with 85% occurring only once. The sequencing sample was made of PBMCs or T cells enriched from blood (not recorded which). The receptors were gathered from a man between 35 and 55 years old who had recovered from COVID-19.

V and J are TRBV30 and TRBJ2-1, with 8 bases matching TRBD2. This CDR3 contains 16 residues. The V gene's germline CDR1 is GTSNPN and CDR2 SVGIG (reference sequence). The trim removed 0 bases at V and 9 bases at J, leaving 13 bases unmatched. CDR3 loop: CAWSVYVSGGPGEQFF. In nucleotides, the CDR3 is TGTGCCTGGAGTGTGTACGTTTCGGGAGGGCCCGGTGAGCAGTTCTTC. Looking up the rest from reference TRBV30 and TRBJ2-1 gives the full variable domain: SQTIHQWPATLVQPVGSPLSLECTVEGTSNPNLYWYRQAAGRGLQLLFYSVGIGQISSEVPQNLSASRPQDRQFILSSKKLLLSDSGFYLCAWSVYVSGGPGEQFFGPGTRLTVL.

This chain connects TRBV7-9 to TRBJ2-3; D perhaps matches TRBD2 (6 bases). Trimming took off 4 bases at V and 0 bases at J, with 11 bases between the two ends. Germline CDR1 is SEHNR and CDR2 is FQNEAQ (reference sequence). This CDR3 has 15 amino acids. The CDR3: CASSYSGPSTDTQYF. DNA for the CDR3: TGTGCCAGCAGCTATAGCGGACCTAGCACAGATACGCAGTATTTT.

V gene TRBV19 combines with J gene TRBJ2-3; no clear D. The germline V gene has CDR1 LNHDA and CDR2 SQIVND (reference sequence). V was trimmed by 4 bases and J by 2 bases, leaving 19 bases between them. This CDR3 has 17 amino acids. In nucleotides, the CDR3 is TGTGCCAGTAGTACCTTCTCTGGCGGCGCTCCCACAGATACGCAGTATTTT. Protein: CASSTFSGGAPTDTQYF.

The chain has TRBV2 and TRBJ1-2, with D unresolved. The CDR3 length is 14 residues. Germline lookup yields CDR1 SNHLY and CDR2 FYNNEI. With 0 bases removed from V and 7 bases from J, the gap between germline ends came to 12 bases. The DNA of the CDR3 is TGTGCCAGCAGTGAAGCAGGGTCGGGGTTTGGCTACACCTTC. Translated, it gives CASSEAGSGFGYTF.

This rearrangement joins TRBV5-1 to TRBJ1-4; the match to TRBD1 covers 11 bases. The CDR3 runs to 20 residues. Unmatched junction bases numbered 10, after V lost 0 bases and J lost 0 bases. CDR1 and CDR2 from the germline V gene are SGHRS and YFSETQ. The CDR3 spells CASSLAPTGTGGATNEKLFF. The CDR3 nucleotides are TGCGCCAGCAGCTTGGCCCCAACCGGGACAGGGGGAGCAACTAATGAAAAACTGTTTTTT.